The T cell receptor beta chain under discussion was sequenced for a study of blood T cell repertoires in COVID-19. At the level of the study: The samples span acute and convalescent COVID-19 from the United States, Italy and Spain. T cells, B-cell-depleted T cells, or PBMCs provided the cDNA or gDNA that served as material.

V shed 6 bases and J 10 bases; nucleotides not matched to a gene: 10. Germline CDR1 LNHDA, CDR2 SQIVND (reference sequence). CDR3 size: 14 residues. Authors' processing steps: Reference gene primer amplification in the assay estimated nucleated cell counts. Method: immunoSEQ multiplex PCR; TCRdb's copy keeps in-frame clones and lacks some. V and J calls and clone size are given by that table; D and trimming were obtained from the DNA. The data hold roughly 41,000 clones, with over 75% observed a single time. Sample: peripheral blood. The chain carries TRBV19 and TRBJ2-1; TRBD2 matches 9 bases. The sequence was obtained from a man aged 60-69 years with active COVID-19. DNA of the CDR3: TGTGCCAGTAGGTTCGCGGGAGGGCTTCAAGAGCAGTTCTTC. It encodes CASRFAGGLQEQFF.